This T cell receptor beta chain was captured in a study of blood T cells in healthy people across ages. Study in general: Per two T cells, template switching captured roughly one barcoded beta molecule.

About this clonotype: Its antigen is still unknown.

This CDR3 is built from 13 residues. The V and J ends lost 0 bases and 6 bases respectively, with 5 bases between them. From germline, CDR1 is SGHAT and CDR2 FQNNGV. Alongside a J-beta primer mix, a sample-barcoded 5' primer served in a second PCR lasting about 7 to 11 cycles. TCRdb re-derived calls from the 5' RACE reads in MiXCR, one entry per CDR3 protein. The profile shows around 690,000 distinct CDR3 sequences, under 65% of them singletons. Findings and caveats of the study: It was the long-lived donors that had more naive CD4+ cells and higher diversity than aged donors.

Each donor's blood draw was roughly 10 milliliters of peripheral blood. Each sample used at least 6 million PBMCs. The source material was blood. The TCR was taken from a man between 60 and 75 years old in good health. The V call is TRBV11-2, the J call TRBJ1-4; D unresolved. The CDR3 nucleotides read TGTGCCAGCAGCTTAGATGGGTATGAAAAACTGTTTTTT. Translated, it gives CASSLDGYEKLFF.